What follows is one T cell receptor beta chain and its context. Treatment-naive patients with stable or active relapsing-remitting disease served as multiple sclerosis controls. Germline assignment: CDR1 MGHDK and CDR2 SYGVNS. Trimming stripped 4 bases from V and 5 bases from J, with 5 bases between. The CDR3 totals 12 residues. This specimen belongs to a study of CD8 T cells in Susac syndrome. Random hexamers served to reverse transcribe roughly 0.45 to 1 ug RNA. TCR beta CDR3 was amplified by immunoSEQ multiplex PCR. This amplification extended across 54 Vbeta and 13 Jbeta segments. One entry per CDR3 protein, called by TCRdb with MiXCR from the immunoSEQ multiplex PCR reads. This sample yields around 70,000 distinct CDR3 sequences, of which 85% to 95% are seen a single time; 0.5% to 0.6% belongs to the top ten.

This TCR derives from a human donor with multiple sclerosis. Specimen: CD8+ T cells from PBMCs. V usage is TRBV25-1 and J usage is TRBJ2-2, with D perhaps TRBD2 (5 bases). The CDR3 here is CASSGGTGELFF. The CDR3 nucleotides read TGTGCCAGCAGTGGAGGGACCGGGGAGCTGTTTTTT.